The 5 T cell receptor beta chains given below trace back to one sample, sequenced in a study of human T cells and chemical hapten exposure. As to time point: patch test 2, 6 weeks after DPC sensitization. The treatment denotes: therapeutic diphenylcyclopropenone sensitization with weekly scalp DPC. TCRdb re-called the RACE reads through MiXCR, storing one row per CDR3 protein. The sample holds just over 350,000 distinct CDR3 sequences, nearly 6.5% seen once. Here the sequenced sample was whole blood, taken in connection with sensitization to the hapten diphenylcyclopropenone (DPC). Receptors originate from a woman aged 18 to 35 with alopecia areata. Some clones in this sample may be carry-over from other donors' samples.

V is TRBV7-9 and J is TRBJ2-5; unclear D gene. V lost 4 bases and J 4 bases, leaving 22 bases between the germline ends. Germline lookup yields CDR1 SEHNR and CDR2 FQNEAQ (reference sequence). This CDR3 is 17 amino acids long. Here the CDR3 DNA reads TGTGCCAGCAGCTCCGGTTTAGACACCCATGGAATAGAGACCCAGTACTTC. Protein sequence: CASSSGLDTHGIETQYF.

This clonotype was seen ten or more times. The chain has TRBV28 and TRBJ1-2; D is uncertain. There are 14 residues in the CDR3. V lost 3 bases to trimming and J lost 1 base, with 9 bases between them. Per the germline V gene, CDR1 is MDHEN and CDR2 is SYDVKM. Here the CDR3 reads CASSLDSFNYGYTF. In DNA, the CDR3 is TGTGCCAGCAGTTTGGACTCCTTTAACTATGGCTACACCTTC.

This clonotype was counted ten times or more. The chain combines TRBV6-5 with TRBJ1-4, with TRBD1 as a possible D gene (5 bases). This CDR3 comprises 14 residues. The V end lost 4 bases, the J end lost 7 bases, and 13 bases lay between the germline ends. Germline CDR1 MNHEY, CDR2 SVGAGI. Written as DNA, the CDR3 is TGTGCCAGCAGTTCTCGACAGAGGACTGAAAAACTGTTTTTT. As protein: CASSSRQRTEKLFF.

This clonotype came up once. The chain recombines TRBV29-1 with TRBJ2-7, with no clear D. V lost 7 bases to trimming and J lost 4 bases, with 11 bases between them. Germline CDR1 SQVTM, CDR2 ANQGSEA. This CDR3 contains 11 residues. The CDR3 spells CSALGTYEQYF. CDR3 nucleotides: TGCAGCGCGTTGGGCACTTACGAGCAGTACTTC.

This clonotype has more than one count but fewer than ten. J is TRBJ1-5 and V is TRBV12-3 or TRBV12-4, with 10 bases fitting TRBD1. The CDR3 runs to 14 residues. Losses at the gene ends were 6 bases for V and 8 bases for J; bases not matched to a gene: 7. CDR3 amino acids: CASRFGTGEKPQHF. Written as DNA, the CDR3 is TGTGCCAGCAGATTCGGGACAGGGGAAAAGCCCCAGCATTTT.